This TCR beta chain was captured in a study of OX40 agonist ivuxolimab in advanced cancers. Across the study: Patients undergoing dose escalation presented with hepatocellular carcinoma, melanoma, renal cell or head and neck cancer.

Drawing of blood for sampling happened at baseline, at cycle 4 day 1, and at cycle 7 day 1. In germline, CDR1 is SNHLY, CDR2 FYNNEI. V lost 5 bases and J lost 1; bases outside the gene matches: 4. The CDR3 has 15 amino acids. This table comes from immunoSEQ multiplex PCR, and its TCRdb copy is limited to in-frame clones, with some not included. The table lists 59,000 or so clones, approximately 80% of them singletons. There are a few counts of this clone. Sequenced here: CD4+ or CD8+ T cells sorted from blood, sampled in a trial of the OX40 agonist ivuxolimab. This chain joins TRBV2 and TRBJ2-1; TRBD2 matches 8 bases. The clonotype was recovered from an adult with an advanced solid tumor such as melanoma, head and neck, liver or kidney cancer. CDR3 region: CASSLSGGSYNEQFF. For the CDR3, the DNA is TGTGCCAGCAGTCTAAGCGGGGGTTCCTACAATGAGCAGTTCTTC.